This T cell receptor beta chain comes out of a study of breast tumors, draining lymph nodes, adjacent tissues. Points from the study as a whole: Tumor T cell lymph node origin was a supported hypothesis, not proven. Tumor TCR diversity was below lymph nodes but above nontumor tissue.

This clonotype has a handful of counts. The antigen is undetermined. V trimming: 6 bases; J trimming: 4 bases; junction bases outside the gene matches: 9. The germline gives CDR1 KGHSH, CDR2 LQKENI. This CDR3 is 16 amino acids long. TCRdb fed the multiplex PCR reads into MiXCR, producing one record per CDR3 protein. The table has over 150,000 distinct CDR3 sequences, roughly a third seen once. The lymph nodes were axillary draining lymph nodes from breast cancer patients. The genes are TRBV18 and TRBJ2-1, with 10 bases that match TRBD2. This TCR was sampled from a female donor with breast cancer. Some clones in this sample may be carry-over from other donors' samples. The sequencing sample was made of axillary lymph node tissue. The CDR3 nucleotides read TGTGCCAGCTCGCCGTCTAGCGGGGGCCAATACAATGAGCAGTTCTTC. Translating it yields CASSPSSGGQYNEQFF.